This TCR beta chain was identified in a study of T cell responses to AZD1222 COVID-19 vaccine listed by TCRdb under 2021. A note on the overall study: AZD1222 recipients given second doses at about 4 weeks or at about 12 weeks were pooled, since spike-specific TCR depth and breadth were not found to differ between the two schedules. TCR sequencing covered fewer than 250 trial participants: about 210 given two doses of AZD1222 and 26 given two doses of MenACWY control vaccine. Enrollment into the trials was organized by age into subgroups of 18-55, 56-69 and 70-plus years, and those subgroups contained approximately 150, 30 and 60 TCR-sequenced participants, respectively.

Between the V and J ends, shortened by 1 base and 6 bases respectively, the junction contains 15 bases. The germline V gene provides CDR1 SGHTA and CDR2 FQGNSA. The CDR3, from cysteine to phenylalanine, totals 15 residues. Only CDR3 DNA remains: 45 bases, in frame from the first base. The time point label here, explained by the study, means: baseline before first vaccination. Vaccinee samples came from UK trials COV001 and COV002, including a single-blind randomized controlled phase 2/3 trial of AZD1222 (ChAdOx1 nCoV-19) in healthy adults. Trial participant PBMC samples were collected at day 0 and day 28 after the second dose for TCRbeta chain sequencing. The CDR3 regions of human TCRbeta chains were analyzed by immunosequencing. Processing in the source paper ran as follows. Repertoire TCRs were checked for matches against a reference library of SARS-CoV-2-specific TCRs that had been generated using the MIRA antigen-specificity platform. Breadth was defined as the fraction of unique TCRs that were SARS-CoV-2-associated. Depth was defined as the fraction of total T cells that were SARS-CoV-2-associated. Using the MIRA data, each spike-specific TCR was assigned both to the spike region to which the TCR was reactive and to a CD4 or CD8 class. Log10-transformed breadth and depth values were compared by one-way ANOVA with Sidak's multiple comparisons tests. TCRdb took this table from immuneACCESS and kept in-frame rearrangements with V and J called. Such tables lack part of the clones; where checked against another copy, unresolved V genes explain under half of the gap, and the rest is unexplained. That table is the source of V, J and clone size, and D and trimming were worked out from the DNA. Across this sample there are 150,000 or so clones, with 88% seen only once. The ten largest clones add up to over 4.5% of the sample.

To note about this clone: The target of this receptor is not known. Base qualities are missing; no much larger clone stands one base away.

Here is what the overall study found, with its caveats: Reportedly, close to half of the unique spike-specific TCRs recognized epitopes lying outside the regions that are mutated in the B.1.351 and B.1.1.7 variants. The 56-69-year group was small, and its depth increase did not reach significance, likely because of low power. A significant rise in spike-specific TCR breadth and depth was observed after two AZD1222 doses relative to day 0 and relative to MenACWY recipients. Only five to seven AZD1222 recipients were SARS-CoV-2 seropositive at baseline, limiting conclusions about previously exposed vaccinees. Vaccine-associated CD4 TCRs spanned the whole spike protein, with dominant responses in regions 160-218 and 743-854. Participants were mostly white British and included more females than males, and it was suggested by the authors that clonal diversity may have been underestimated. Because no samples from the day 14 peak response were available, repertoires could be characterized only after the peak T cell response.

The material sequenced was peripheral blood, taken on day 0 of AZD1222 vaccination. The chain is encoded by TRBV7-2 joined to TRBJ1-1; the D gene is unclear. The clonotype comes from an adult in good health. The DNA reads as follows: TGTGCCAGCAGCTTAGAAGGACGGCTGAGGGCTGAAGCTTTCTTT. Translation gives CASSLEGRLRAEAFF. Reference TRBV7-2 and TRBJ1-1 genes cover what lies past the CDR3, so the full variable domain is GAGVSQSPSNKVTEKGKDVELRCDPISGHTALYWYRQSLGQGLEFLIYFQGNSAPDKSGLPSDRFSAERTGGSVSTLTIQRTQQEDSAVYLCASSLEGRLRAEAFFGQGTRLTVV.